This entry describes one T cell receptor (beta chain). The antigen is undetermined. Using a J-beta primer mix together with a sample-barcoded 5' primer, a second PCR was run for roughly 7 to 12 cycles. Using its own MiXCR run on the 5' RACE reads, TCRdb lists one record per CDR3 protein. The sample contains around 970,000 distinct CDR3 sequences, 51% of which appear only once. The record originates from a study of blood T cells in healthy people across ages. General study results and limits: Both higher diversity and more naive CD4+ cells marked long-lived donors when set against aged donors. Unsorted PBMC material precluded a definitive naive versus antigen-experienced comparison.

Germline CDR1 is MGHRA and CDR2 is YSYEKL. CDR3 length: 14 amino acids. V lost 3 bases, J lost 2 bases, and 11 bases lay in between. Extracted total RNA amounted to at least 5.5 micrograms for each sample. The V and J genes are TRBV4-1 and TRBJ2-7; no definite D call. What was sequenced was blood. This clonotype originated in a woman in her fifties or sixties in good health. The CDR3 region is CASSQAIYTYEQYF. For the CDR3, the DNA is TGCGCCAGCAGCCAGGCCATCTATACCTACGAGCAGTACTTC.